A single T cell receptor (beta chain) is shown here with its context. This sample is drawn from a study of blood T cell repertoires in COVID-19. Study context: Spain, Italy and the United States supplied samples that represented acute and convalescent COVID-19. The cDNA or gDNA used as material had been derived from T cells, B-cell-depleted T cells, or PBMCs.

In the authors' methods: The authors estimated nucleated cell counts from reference gene primer amplification. Assay: immunoSEQ multiplex PCR; the TCRdb copy retains only in-frame clones and omits some. The V and J calls and the clone size are those of that table, but D and trimming were determined from the DNA. The table shows under 300,000 clones, with approximately 82% occurring only once. The CDR3 has 11 amino acids. Germline assignment: CDR1 SQVTM and CDR2 ANQGSEA. The V gene end was trimmed by 5 bases and the J gene end by 11 bases; junction bases not matched to a gene: 7. This clonotype was obtained from a young woman with acute or convalescent COVID-19. Material for sequencing was peripheral blood. V and J are TRBV29-1 and TRBJ1-1; 8 nucleotides line up with TRBD1. The CDR3 is CSVTRGPKAFF. The CDR3 bases are TGCAGCGTTACCAGGGGGCCGAAGGCTTTCTTT.